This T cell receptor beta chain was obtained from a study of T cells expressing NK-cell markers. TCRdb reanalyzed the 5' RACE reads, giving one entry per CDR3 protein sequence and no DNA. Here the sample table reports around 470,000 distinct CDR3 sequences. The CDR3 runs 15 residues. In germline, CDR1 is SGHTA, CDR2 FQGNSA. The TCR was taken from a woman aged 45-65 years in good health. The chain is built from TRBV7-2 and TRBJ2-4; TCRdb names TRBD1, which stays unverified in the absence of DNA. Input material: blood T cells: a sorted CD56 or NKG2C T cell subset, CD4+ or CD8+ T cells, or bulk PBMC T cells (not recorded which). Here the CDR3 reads CASSLVGGGRNIQYF.